This entry is about one T cell receptor (beta chain). TCRdb fed the RT-PCR reads into MiXCR, producing one record per CDR3 protein. The sample includes some 800,000 distinct CDR3 sequences, around 20% of them seen just once. This record belongs to a study of response to subunit inactivated influenza vaccine. The ends lost 4 bases at V and 5 bases at J; junction bases unmatched: 8. Germline assignment: CDR1 SNHLY and CDR2 FYNNEI. The CDR3 loop spans 14 amino acids. The receptor comes from a man aged 45-65 years who received an inactivated influenza vaccine. This specimen was PBMCs from blood, taken 5 days after vaccination. V gene TRBV2 combines with J gene TRBJ2-7; 7 positions match TRBD1. As DNA, the CDR3 is TGTGCCAGCAGTGCGACAGGGTGGATCAACGAGCAGTACTTC. Its protein is CASSATGWINEQYF. The full variable domain, rest sourced from reference TRBV2 and TRBJ2-7, is EPEVTQTPSHQVTQMGQEVILRCVPISNHLYFYWYRQILGQKVEFLVSFYNNEISEKSEIFDDQFSVERPDGSNFTLKIRSTKLEDSAMYFCASSATGWINEQYFGPGTRLTVT.